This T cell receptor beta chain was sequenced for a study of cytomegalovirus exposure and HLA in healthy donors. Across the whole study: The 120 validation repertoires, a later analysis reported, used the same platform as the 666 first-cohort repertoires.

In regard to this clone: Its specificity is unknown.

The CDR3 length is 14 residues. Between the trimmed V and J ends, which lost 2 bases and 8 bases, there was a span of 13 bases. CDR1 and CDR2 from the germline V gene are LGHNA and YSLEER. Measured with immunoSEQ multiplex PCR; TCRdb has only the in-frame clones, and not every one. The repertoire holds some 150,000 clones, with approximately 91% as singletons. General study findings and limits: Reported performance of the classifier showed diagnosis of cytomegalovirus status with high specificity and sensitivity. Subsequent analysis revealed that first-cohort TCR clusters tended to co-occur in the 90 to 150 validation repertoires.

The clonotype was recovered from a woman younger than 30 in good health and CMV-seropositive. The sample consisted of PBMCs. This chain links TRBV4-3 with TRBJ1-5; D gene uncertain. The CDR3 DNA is TGCGCCAGCAGCCAATCGCCAGGAGGAGAGCCCCAGCATTTT. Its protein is CASSQSPGGEPQHF.